The 4 T cell receptor beta chains given below trace back to one sample, sequenced in a study of early T cells in non-severe SARS-CoV-2 infection. One entry per CDR3 protein, called by TCRdb with MiXCR from the 5' RACE reads. The sample has over 90,000 distinct CDR3 sequences, around 12% seen once; the top ten hold about 4.4%. Sequenced here: whole blood, sampled at baseline. The receptors were sampled from an adult who was a healthcare worker with PCR-confirmed SARS-CoV-2 infection or an uninfected control (not recorded which).

The chain is built from TRBV11-2 and TRBJ2-3; 8 bases agree with TRBD2. Germline V lookup: CDR1 SGHAT, CDR2 FQNNGV. This CDR3 spans 15 amino acids. V was pared by 1 base and J by 6 bases, with 6 bases of the junction left unmatched. This chain's CDR3 is CASSLAGGPMDTQYF. The DNA for the CDR3 is TGTGCCAGCAGCTTAGCGGGAGGGCCAATGGATACGCAGTATTTT.

CDR3 protein: CASSTAGQSSYEQYF. CDR3 sequence (DNA): TGTGCCAGCAGCACCGCCGGACAGTCCTCCTACGAGCAGTACTTC. The rearrangement uses TRBV9 and TRBJ2-7; D may be TRBD1 (6 bases). This CDR3 has 15 residues. Per the germline V gene, CDR1 is SGDLS and CDR2 is YYNGEE. Trimming stripped 4 bases from V and 0 bases from J, with 14 bases between.

The chain combines TRBV4-1 with TRBJ1-1; the D is unclear. The CDR3 is 12 residues long. V dropped 4 bases and J dropped 5 bases, with 8 bases sitting between them. The germline V gene encodes CDR1 MGHRA and CDR2 YSYEKL. CDR3 in amino acids: CASSRSGTEAFF. DNA of the CDR3: TGCGCCAGCAGCCGTTCCGGGACTGAAGCTTTCTTT.

With respect to this clonotype: A much larger clone is a single base away; this may be a read error. The chain's CDR3 is CVSSTRQGQFF. DNA for the CDR3: TGTGTCAGCAGTACGCGACAGGGGCAGTTCTTC. The V call is TRBV6-5, the J call TRBJ2-1, with TRBD1 matching 7 bases. The CDR3 runs 11 residues. Looked up from germline, CDR1 is MNHEY and CDR2 is SVGAGI.